These 14 T cell receptor beta chains were all obtained from the same sample, sequenced in a study of Ad26.COV2.S vaccination and SARS-CoV-2 variants. Profiled with immunoSEQ multiplex PCR; TCRdb holds only in-frame clones, not every one. Among more than 350,000 clones listed, about nine tenths were seen once. The treatment denotes: around 19 received Ad26.COV2.S at low or high dose, single or two shots; about 5 received placebo; per-sample allocation not given. The investigators took samples on day 63 after the first vaccine or placebo injection. Sequencing used peripheral blood, obtained in a trial of Ad26.COV2.S vaccine versus placebo. The receptors shown here come from a person aged 18-60 years who received the Ad26.COV2.S COVID-19 vaccine or a placebo.

This chain uses TRBV5-1 with TRBJ2-7; 8 bases map to TRBD2. V lost 3 bases and J lost 3; bases outside the gene matches: 14. Germline loops: CDR1 SGHRS, CDR2 YFSETQ. This CDR3 spans 17 amino acids. This CDR3 is CASSSPGSGSPNYEQYF. The DNA of the CDR3 is TGCGCCAGCAGCTCCCCCGGGAGCGGGAGTCCAAACTACGAGCAGTACTTC.

The rearrangement uses TRBV2 and TRBJ2-2, with D unresolved. Germline CDR1 reads SNHLY; CDR2 reads FYNNEI. The CDR3 extends over 12 amino acids. The V gene lost 6 bases and the J gene lost 5 bases, with 7 bases spanning the gap. The CDR3 is CASRQETGELFF. CDR3 coding DNA: TGTGCCAGCAGGCAGGAGACCGGGGAGCTGTTTTTT.

This rearrangement joins TRBV9 to TRBJ1-6, with D hard to call. V was pared by 3 bases and J by 9 bases, with 7 bases between. Germline V CDR1 and CDR2: SGDLS, YYNGEE. The CDR3 is made up of 12 amino acids. CDR3 amino acids: CASSEGVSPLHF. CDR3 bases: TGTGCCAGCAGCGAGGGCGTTTCACCCCTCCACTTT.

The rearrangement uses TRBV10-3 and TRBJ1-1, with 7 positions matching TRBD1. Germline V CDR1 and CDR2: ENHRY, SYGVKD. The CDR3 runs 14 residues. The J segment lost 4 bases and the V segment lost 9 bases, leaving 11 bases of the junction unmatched. CDR3 amino acids: CAIRTGVQSTEAFF. The DNA for the CDR3 is TGTGCCATTCGAACAGGGGTACAGAGCACTGAAGCTTTCTTT.

The V call is TRBV28, the J call TRBJ1-6; possible D gene TRBD1, 5 bases. Per the germline V gene, CDR1 is MDHEN and CDR2 is SYDVKM. Trimming took 5 bases from V and 7 from J, leaving 12 bases between them. This CDR3 comprises 14 residues. CDR3 amino acids: CASSPERDNSPLHF. As DNA, the CDR3 is TGTGCCAGCAGTCCCGAACGGGACAATTCACCCCTCCACTTT.

This chain uses TRBV19 with TRBJ2-7, with 15 positions matching TRBD2. Germline V gene sequence: CDR1 LNHDA, CDR2 SQIVND (reference sequence). The J segment lost 5 bases and the V segment lost 2 bases, leaving 7 bases of the junction unmatched. The CDR3 sequence is 17 residues long. The CDR3 region is CASSIRGLAGGGNEQYF. The CDR3 DNA reads as TGTGCCAGTAGTATAAGGGGACTAGCGGGAGGTGGAAACGAGCAGTACTTC.

This chain links TRBV27 with TRBJ1-3; D is undetermined. There are 14 residues in the CDR3. V was clipped by 3 bases and J by 0 bases, with 6 bases between them. CDR1 is MNHEY, CDR2 SMNVEV, per germline (reference sequence). This chain's CDR3 is CASSFGRSGNTIYF. CDR3 nucleotides: TGTGCCAGCAGTTTTGGGCGCTCTGGAAACACCATATATTTT.

The chain joins TRBV29-1 to TRBJ1-2; TRBD1 might be the D (5 bases). This CDR3 contains 14 residues. V was clipped by 4 bases and J by 0 bases, with 12 bases between them. CDR1 and CDR2 (germline): SQVTM, ANQGSEA. CDR3 region: CSVVVQGSNYGYTF. In DNA, the CDR3 is TGCAGCGTTGTGGTCCAGGGATCTAACTATGGCTACACCTTC. Filled out from reference TRBV29-1 and TRBJ1-2, the complete variable domain reads SAVISQKPSRDICQRGTSLTIQCQVDSQVTMMFWYRQQPGQSLTLIATANQGSEATYESGFVIDKFPISRPNLTFSTLTVSNMSPEDSSIYLCSVVVQGSNYGYTFGSGTRLTVV.

This chain links TRBV25-1 with TRBJ2-3; the D is unclear. The CDR3 extends over 13 amino acids. Germline V gives CDR1 MGHDK, CDR2 SYGVNS. V was clipped by 4 bases and J by 4 bases, with 9 bases between them. CDR3 loop: CASSVGSADTQYF. In DNA, the CDR3 is TGTGCCAGCAGTGTCGGATCGGCAGATACGCAGTATTTT. The whole variable domain, filled in from reference TRBV25-1 and TRBJ2-3, reads EADIYQTPRYLVIGTGKKITLECSQTMGHDKMYWYQQDPGMELHLIHYSYGVNSTEKGDLSSESTVSRIRTEHFPLTLESARPSHTSQYLCASSVGSADTQYFGPGTRLTVL.

The chain carries TRBV27 and TRBJ1-1; D unclear. The CDR3 loop spans 15 amino acids. Germline loops: CDR1 MNHEY, CDR2 SMNVEV (reference sequence). V shed 6 bases and J shed 4 bases, with 18 bases lying between them. The CDR3 sequence: CASSPARGWGTEAFF. CDR3 coding DNA: TGTGCCAGCAGCCCCGCCAGAGGATGGGGCACTGAAGCTTTCTTT.

This clone was seen a single time. In DNA, the CDR3 is TGTGCCACCGCGCAGGCGGCGAACACCGGGGAGCTGTTTTTT. Protein product: CATAQAANTGELFF. This chain links TRBV7-3 with TRBJ2-2, with D unclear. Germline CDR1 SGHTA, CDR2 FQGTGA. The CDR3 sequence is 14 residues long. V was trimmed by 10 bases and J by 0 bases, leaving 12 bases between them.

The chain joins TRBV4-2 to TRBJ2-4; 7 bases are shared with TRBD2. CDR3 length equals 15 residues. Germline V gene lookup returns CDR1 LGHNA and CDR2 YNFKEQ. After removal of 1 base from V and 9 bases from J, the junction contained 9 bases not matched to a gene. DNA for the CDR3: TGTGCCAGCAGCCAAGTTCTGGGGGGGTCGGTCATTCAGTACTTC. Translated, it gives CASSQVLGGSVIQYF.

The V call is TRBV6-4, the J call TRBJ1-5; possible D gene TRBD1, 5 bases. Germline V gene sequence: CDR1 MRHNA, CDR2 SNTAGT. The CDR3 loop spans 14 amino acids. V shed 6 bases and J shed 11 bases, with 20 bases lying between them. CDR3 amino acids: CASRFHGAREAQHF. As DNA, the CDR3 is TGTGCCAGCAGATTCCACGGGGCCAGGGAGGCCCAGCATTTT.

The rearrangement uses TRBV30 and TRBJ2-2; 10 bases agree with TRBD2. The CDR3 length is 13 residues. V lost 1 base and J lost 7; bases outside the gene matches: 0. The germline CDR1 and CDR2 sequences are GTSNPN and SVGIG (reference sequence). The CDR3 DNA reads as TGTGCCTGGAGTGGGACTAGCGGCGGGGAGCTGTTTTTT. Protein sequence: CAWSGTSGGELFF.